The TCR beta chain described here comes from a study of beta chain features in type 1 diabetes. The CDR3 sequence is 14 residues long. Trimming cost V 0 bases and J 11 bases, with 16 bases left between them. The germline CDR1 and CDR2 sequences are LGHNA and YSLEER. Per donor, one heparinised blood draw averaged approximately 120 mL. In this sample, this clone turned up a few times. Since all of the isolated RNA was reverse transcribed, expressed TCRB transcripts were what got sequenced. The protocol was immunoSEQ multiplex PCR, while the TCRdb copy is restricted to in-frame clones and leaves out a portion. The sample records under 950,000 clones, 17% being singletons.

V usage is TRBV4-3 and J usage is TRBJ1-1; D not resolved. The receptor was isolated from a young woman in good health. The sequencing input was naive CD4+ T cells from blood. Written as DNA, the CDR3 is TGCGCCAGCAGCCAAGATCGATTAACGGCGCGGGCTTTCTTT. It yields the protein CASSQDRLTARAFF.